The entry below gives a single T cell receptor (beta chain) sequence along with its context. Antigen specificity is unknown. Trimming at V came to 4 bases and at J to 0 bases, leaving 2 bases not matched to a gene. The CDR3 covers 16 residues. The germline V gene encodes CDR1 SGHRS and CDR2 YFSETQ. Profiling relied on immunoSEQ multiplex PCR, and the TCRdb table lists in-frame clones only, not all of them. The data contain over a million clones, 96% of them singletons. These data come from a study of shared clonotypes between healthy human individuals. Study-wide results and caveats: Across a handful of donors, naive CD4 shared roughly 5%, naive CD8 more than 3%, memory CD4 about 2.4%, memory CD8 around 0.36%. Incompleteness in sorted-subset sequencing, despite large depth, was shown by rarefaction. Tissues were not sampled, only blood, and their repertoires likely differ.

The sequence was obtained from a man between 25 and 39 years old in good health. The chain uses TRBV5-1 and TRBJ2-7; 15 positions match TRBD2. Sequenced sample: naive CD4+ T cells sorted from blood. Subset noted: CD45RA+ positively selected. The CDR3 loop is CASSTGLAGGSYEQYF. CDR3 nucleotides: TGCGCCAGCAGCACGGGACTAGCGGGAGGCTCCTACGAGCAGTACTTC.